This TCR beta chain was identified during a study of T cell clonality in common variable immunodeficiency. Study findings and constraints: TCRbeta clonality was increased in CVID versus healthy controls. Fewer TCRbeta clones were shared among CVID subjects than controls.

In its sample, this clone was seen many times. Its matching antigen is unknown. Read data end 3 residues before the CDR3 end; the end is taken from the germline J gene. The table came from immunoSEQ multiplex PCR; TCRdb's copy has only in-frame clones and leaves some out. The table lists fewer than 55,000 clones, with no singletons. CDR3 length: 15 residues. CDR1 and CDR2 (germline): SGDLS, YYNGEE. V lost 3 bases and J lost 2, with 12 bases in between. This TCR was recovered from a person between 18 and 75 years old in good health. This rearrangement joins TRBV9 to TRBJ2-1; D is uncertain. Sequencing was carried out using peripheral blood mononuclear cells. CDR3 protein: CASSADNPTYNEQFF. CDR3 DNA, as far as it was read: TGTGCCAGCAGCGCCGACAACCCAACCTACAATGAG.